This entry features one T cell receptor (beta chain) sequence. This clonotype was counted many times. No cognate antigen has been identified for it. No per-base quality is available; no much larger clone lies one base away. Receptor amplification or capture employed 5' RACE. Sequencing relied on an Illumina HiSeq 2500. The second PCR ran for roughly 7 to 12 cycles and used a J-beta primer mix along with a sample-barcoded 5' primer. Each TCR beta cDNA molecule received a unique molecular identifier from a template-switch 5' adaptor carrying 12 random nucleotides. At least 2.5 million CDR3-containing paired-end reads were obtained from each sample. All of the RNA was converted into first-strand cDNA using the Mint cDNA synthesis kit, with a TRBC-specific oligonucleotide serving as the primer. Following uracil-DNA glycosylase treatment, a first 18-cycle PCR with universal primers M1SS and BC2_uni_R was performed on all cDNA. The authors' analysis ran thus. Normalization of each sample was performed by random selection of 1 million high-quality reads, each carrying a distinct molecular identifier. Instead of being binned into consensus sequences, reads with shared molecular identifiers were discarded. MiTCR, with a Q25 quality threshold and the strictest error-elimination algorithm, was used for CDR3 identification, clonotype clustering and error correction. A nonparametric unseen species model using Euler transformation provided a lower-bound estimate of total TCR beta diversity. TCRdb itself trimmed the public reads at Q25 with fastp, ran MiXCR and retained productive beta chains. Every distinct CDR3 protein forms one entry, paired with its most common genes and DNA. The V and J calls come from TCRdb's annotation, not from the publication. Recorded for this sample are 550,000 to 650,000 distinct CDR3 sequences; about 28% of them occurred a single time. Around a sixth of the sample rests with the top ten.

The CDR3, cysteine through phenylalanine, is 15 amino acids long. The entry retains the CDR3 DNA only, 45 bases that are in frame from base 1. V sheds 3 bases and J sheds 8 bases, leaving 16 bases between their ends. The data stem from a study of blood T cells in healthy people across ages (dated by TCRdb to 2013 to 2016). Study-level background: In model experiments, template switching captured roughly one uniquely barcoded TCR beta cDNA molecule for every two T cells. Age-related changes in TCR beta repertoire diversity were measured in the study by deep sequencing normalized with unique cDNA molecular identifiers. Donors were grouped into four age groups: young (average approximately 15 years), middle-aged (around 39), aged (around 66) and long-lived (around 80). Donors of different ages were randomly distributed across sequencing lanes to avoid experimental bias. Two additional independent replicas of 1 million unique cDNA reads from the same blood draw were analyzed for two donors (one aged 18 to 30 and one aged 80 or older).

Systemically healthy Caucasian individuals from Russia, 35 to 50 in total and aged about 6 to 95 years, were included as donors. Each donor gave ten milliliters of peripheral blood, collected into EDTA-treated Vacutainer tubes. Ficoll-Paque density-gradient centrifugation was used to isolate PBMCs, with at least 7 million per sample. Trizol reagent was used to extract total RNA from the PBMCs, yielding at least 6 micrograms per sample. For every donor, an aliquot of PBMCs went through flow cytometry to measure the percentages of naive CD45RAhigh/CD27high T cells. Study-wide findings and limitations: Estimates of total diversity based on one million sequenced T cells were considered lower bounds and underestimates. The long-lived group showed more naive CD4+ T cells, fewer expanded clones and increased TCR diversity than the aged group, suggesting age selection. Observed TCR beta diversity per million T cells fell roughly linearly with age, and a significant reduction was already apparent by age roughly 40. Conclusive comparison of naive and antigen-experienced compartments was prevented by the profiling of bulk unsorted PBMCs. Because donor CMV infection status was unknown, age-related changes in expanded clonotypes were potentially confounded. A strong correlation was found between observed TCR beta diversity and the percentage of naive T cells measured by flow cytometry.

The specimen sequenced was blood. This receptor was obtained from an elderly woman in good health. The chain is made from TRBV12-3 or TRBV12-4 and TRBJ1-4; TRBD1 is perhaps the D gene, given 5 matching bases. The CDR3 protein sequence reads: CASSLGQGVTEKLFF. The DNA reads as follows: TGTGCCAGCAGTTTGGGTCAAGGGGTAACGGAAAAACTGTTTTTT.